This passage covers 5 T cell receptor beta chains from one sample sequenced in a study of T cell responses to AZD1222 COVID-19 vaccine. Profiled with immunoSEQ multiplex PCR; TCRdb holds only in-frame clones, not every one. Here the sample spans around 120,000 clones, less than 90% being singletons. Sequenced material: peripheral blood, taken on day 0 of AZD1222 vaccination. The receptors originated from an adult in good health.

CDR3 sequence (DNA): TGTGCCAGCACCTATCGGGATCAGCCCCAGCATTTT. It specifies CASTYRDQPQHF. The V call is TRBV12-3 or TRBV12-4, the J call TRBJ1-5; D not resolved. This CDR3 region has 12 residues. The ends were cut back, 7 bases at V and 5 bases at J, with 9 bases in the middle.

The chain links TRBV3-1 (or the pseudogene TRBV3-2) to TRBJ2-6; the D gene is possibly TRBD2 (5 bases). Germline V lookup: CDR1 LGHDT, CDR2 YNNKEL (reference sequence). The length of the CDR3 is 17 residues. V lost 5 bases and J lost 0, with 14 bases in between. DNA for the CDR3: TGTGCCAGCAGCTACTACGGACTGCCCTCTGGGGCCAACGTCCTGACTTTC. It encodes CASSYYGLPSGANVLTF.

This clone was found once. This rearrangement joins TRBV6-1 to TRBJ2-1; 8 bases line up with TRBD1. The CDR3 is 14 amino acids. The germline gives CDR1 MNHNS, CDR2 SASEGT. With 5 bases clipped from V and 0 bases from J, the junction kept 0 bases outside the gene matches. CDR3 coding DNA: TGTGCCAGCAGTACAGGGGGCTCCTACAATGAGCAGTTCTTC. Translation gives CASSTGGSYNEQFF.

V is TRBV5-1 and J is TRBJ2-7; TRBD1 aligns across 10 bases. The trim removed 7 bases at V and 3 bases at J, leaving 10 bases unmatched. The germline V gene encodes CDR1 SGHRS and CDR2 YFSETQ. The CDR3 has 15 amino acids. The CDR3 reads CASSIGQGGIYEQYF. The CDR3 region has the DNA TGCGCCAGCTCTATCGGACAGGGGGGGATCTACGAGCAGTACTTC.

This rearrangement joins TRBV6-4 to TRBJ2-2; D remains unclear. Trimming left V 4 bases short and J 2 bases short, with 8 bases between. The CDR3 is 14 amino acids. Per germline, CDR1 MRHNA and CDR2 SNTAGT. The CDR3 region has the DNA TGTGCCAGCAGTGTCGGTAGAAACACCGGGGAGCTGTTTTTT. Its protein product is CASSVGRNTGELFF.